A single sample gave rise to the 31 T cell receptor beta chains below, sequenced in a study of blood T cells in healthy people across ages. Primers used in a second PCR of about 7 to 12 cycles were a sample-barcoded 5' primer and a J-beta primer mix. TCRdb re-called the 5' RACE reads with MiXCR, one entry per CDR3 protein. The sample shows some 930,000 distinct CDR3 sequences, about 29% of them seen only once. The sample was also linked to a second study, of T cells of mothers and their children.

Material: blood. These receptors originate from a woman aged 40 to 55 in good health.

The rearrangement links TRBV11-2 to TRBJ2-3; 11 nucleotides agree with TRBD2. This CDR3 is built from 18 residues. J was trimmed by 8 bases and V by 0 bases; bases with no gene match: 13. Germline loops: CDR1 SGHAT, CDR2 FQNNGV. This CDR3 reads CASSLDTSGGYRAATQYF. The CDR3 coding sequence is TGTGCCAGCAGCTTAGATACTAGCGGGGGATATCGGGCAGCTACGCAGTATTTT.

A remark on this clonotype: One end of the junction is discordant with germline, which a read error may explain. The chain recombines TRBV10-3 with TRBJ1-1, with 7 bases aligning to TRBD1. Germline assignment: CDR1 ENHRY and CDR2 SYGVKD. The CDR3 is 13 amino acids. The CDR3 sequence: CAVSEPPTGKAFF. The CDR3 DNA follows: TGTGCCGTCAGTGAGCCCCCGACAGGGAAAGCTTTCTTT.

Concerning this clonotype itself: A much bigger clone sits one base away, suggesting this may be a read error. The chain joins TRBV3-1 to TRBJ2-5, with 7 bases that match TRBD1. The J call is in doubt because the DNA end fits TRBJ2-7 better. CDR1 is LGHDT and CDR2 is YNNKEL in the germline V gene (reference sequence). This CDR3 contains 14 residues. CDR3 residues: CAGSQAGYRGEQYF. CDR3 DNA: TGTGCCGGCAGCCAAGCAGGGTACAGGGGCGAGCAGTACTTC.

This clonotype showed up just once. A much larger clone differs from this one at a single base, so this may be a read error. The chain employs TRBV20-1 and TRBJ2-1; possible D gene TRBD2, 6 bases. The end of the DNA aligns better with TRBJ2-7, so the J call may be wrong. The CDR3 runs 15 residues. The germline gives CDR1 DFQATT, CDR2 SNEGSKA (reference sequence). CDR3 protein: CSASPRDFSYNEQYF. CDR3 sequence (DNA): TGCAGTGCTAGCCCCCGGGACTTCTCCTACAATGAGCAGTACTTC.

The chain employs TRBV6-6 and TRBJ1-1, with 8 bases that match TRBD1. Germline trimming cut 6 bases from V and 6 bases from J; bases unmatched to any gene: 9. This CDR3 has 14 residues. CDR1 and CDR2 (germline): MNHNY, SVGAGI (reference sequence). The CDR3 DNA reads TGTGCCAGCAGCCCTTCGACAGGGGACTCTGAAGCTTTCTTT. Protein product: CASSPSTGDSEAFF.

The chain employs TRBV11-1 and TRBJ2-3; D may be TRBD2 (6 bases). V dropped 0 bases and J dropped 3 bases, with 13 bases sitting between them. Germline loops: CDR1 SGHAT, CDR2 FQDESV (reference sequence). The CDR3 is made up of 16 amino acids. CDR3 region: CASSLAAGRQTDTQYF. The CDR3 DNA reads TGTGCCAGCAGCTTAGCGGCGGGGCGTCAAACAGATACGCAGTATTTT.

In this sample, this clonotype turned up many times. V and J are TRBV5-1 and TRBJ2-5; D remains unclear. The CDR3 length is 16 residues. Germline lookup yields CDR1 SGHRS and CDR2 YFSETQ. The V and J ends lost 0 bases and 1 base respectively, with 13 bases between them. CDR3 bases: TGCGCCAGCAGCTTGGCCTTGTCGGGTGGCCAAGAGACCCAGTACTTC. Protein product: CASSLALSGGQETQYF.

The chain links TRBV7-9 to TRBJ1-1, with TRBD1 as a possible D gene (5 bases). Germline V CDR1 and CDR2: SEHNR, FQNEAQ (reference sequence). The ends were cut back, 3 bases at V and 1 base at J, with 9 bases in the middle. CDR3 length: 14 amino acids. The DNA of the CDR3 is TGTGCCAGCAGCTTTGACAGAAAGAACACTGAAGCTTTCTTT. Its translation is CASSFDRKNTEAFF.

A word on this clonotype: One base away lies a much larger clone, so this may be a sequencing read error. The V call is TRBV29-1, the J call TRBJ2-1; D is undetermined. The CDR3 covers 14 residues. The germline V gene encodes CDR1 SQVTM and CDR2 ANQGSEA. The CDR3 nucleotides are TGCAGCGTTGACACAGAGAGCTCCTACAATGGGCAGTTCTTC. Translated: CSVDTESSYNGQFF.

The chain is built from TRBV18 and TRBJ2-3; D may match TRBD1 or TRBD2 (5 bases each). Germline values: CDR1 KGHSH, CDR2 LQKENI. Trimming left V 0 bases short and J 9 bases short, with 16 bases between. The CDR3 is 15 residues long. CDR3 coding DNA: TGTGCCAGCTCACCACCGCGGACGGGACGGAAGACGCAGTATTTT. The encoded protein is CASSPPRTGRKTQYF.

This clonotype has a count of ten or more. The CDR3 reads CASSQVTDYYEQYF. CDR3 sequence (DNA): TGTGCCAGCAGCCAAGTTACAGACTACTACGAGCAGTACTTC. The rearrangement uses TRBV3-1 and TRBJ2-7, with D possibly matching TRBD2 (5 bases). Germline-derived CDR1 and CDR2 are LGHDT and YNNKEL (reference sequence). Trimming removed 1 base from V and 3 bases from J, with 10 bases in between. This CDR3 region has 14 residues.

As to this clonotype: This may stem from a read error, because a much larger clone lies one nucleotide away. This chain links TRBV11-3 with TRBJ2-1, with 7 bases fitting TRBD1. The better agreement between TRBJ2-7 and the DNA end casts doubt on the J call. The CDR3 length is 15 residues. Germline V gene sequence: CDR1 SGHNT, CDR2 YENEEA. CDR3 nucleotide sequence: TGTGCCAGCAGCTGGGGGACAGCCTCCTACAATGAGCAGTACTTC. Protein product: CASSWGTASYNEQYF.

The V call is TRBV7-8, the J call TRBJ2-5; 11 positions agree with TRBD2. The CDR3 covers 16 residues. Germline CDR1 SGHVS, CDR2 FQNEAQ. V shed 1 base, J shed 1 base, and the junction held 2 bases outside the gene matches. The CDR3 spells CASSLVLAGAQETQYF. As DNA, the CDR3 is TGTGCCAGCAGCTTAGTACTAGCGGGGGCCCAAGAGACCCAGTACTTC.

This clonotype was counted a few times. CDR3 DNA: TGTGCCAGCAGCTCCGAACGGAGAAGGACCGGGGAGCTGTTTTTT. Protein sequence: CASSSERRRTGELFF. The genes are TRBV7-9 and TRBJ2-2; D gene uncertain. Germline loops: CDR1 SEHNR, CDR2 FQNEAQ (reference sequence). V lost 4 bases, J lost 5 bases, and 14 bases lay in between. The CDR3 runs to 15 residues.

CDR3 residues: CASKEASGNTIYF. The CDR3, as DNA: TGTGCCAGCAAGGAAGCCTCTGGAAACACCATATATTTT. V and J are TRBV7-9 and TRBJ1-3; no reliable D call. With 7 bases removed from V and 0 bases from J, the gap between germline ends came to 7 bases. CDR3 length equals 13 residues. Germline CDR1 is SEHNR and CDR2 is FQNEAQ (reference sequence).

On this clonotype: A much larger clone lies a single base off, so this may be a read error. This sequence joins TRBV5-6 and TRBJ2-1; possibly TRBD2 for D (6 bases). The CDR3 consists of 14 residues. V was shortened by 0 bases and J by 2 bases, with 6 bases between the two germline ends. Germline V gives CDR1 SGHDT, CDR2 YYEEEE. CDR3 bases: TGTGCCAGCAGCTTGGGGGAGGCCTACAATGAGCAGTTCTTC. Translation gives CASSLGEAYNEQFF.

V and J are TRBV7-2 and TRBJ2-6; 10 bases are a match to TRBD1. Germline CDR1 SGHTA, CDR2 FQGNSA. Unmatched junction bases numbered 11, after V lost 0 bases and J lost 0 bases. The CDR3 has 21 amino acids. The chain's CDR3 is CASSLAGTGAPTISGANVLTF. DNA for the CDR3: TGTGCCAGCAGCTTAGCGGGGACAGGGGCCCCAACAATCTCTGGGGCCAACGTCCTGACTTTC.

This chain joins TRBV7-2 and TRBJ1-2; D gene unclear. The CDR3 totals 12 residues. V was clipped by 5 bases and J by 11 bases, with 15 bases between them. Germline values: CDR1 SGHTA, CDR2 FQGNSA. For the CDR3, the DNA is TGTGCCAGCAGCCCCGGAGCACACCAGTACACCTTC. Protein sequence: CASSPGAHQYTF.

CDR3: CASSFYSQETQYF. The CDR3 region has the DNA TGTGCCAGCAGCTTCTACAGCCAAGAGACCCAGTACTTC. The rearrangement links TRBV7-9 to TRBJ2-5; D unresolved. The V gene lost 3 bases and the J gene lost 1 base, with 6 bases spanning the gap. CDR1 SEHNR and CDR2 FQNEAQ come from the germline V gene (reference sequence). This CDR3 has 13 amino acids.

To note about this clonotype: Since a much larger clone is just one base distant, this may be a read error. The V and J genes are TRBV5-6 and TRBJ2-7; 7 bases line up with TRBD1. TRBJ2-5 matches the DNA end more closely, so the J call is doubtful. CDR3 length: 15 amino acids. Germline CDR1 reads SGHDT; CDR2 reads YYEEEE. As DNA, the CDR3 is TGTGCCAGCAACTTGGGCGTAGGGGGCTTGGAGACCCAGTACTTC. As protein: CASNLGVGGLETQYF.

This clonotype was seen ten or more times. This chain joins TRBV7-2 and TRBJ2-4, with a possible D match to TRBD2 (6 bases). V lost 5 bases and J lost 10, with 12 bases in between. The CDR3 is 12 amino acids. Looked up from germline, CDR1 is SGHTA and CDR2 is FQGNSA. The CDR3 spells CASSPGGTIQYF. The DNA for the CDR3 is TGTGCCAGCAGCCCTGGGGGGACTATTCAGTACTTC.

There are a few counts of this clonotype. The CDR3: CASSLGATGTQYF. CDR3 sequence (DNA): TGTGCCAGCAGCTTAGGGGCGACGGGGACCCAGTACTTC. V usage is TRBV7-3 and J usage is TRBJ2-5; weak D call: TRBD1 (5 bases). This CDR3 region has 13 residues. V dropped 2 bases and J dropped 7 bases, with 11 bases sitting between them. CDR1 is SGHTA, CDR2 FQGTGA, per germline.

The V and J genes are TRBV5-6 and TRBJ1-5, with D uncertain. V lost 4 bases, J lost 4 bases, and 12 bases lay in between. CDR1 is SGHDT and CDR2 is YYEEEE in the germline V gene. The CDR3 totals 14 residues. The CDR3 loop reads CASSPADGNQPQHF. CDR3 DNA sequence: TGTGCCAGCAGCCCCGCGGACGGAAATCAGCCCCAGCATTTT.

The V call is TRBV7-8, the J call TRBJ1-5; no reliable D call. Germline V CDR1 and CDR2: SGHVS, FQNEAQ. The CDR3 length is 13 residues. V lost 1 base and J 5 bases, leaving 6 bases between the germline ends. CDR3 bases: TGTGCCAGCAGCTTAGGCACTGATCAGCCCCAGCATTTT. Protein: CASSLGTDQPQHF.

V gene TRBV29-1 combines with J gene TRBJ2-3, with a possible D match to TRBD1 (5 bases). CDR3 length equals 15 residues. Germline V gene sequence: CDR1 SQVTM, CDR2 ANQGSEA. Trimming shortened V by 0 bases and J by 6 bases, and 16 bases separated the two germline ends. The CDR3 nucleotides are TGCAGCGTTGAAGATGGGGCGGCGACGGTTGATACGCAGTATTTT. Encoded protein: CSVEDGAATVDTQYF.

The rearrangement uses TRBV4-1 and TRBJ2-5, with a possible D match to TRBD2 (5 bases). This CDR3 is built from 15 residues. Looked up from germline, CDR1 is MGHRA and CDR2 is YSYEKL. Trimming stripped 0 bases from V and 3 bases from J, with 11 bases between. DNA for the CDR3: TGCGCCAGCAGCCAAGATAGGCGGCGGGAAGAGACCCAGTACTTC. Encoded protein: CASSQDRRREETQYF.

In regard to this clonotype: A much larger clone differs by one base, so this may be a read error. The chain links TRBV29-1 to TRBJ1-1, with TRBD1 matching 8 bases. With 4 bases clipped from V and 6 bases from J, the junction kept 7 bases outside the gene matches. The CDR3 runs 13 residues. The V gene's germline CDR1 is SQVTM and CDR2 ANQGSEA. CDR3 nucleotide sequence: TGCAGCGTTGGACAGGGGTTATCATCTGAAGCTTTCTTT. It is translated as CSVGQGLSSEAFF.

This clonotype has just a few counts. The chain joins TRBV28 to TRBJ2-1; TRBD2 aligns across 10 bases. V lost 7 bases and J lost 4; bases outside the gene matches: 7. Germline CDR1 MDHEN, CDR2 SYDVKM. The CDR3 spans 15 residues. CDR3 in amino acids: CASISGGAAYNEQFF. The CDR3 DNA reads TGTGCCAGCATAAGCGGGGGGGCCGCTTACAATGAGCAGTTCTTC.

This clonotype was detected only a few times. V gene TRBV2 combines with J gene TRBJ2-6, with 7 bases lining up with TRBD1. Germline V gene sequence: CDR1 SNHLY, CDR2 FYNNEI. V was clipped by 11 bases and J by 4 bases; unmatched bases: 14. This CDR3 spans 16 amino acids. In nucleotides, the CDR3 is TGTGCCTGCACCCAAGGACAGGTTTTAGGGGCCAACGTCCTGACTTTC. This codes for CACTQGQVLGANVLTF. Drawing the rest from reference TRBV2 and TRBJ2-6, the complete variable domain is EPEVTQTPSHQVTQMGQEVILRCVPISNHLYFYWYRQILGQKVEFLVSFYNNEISEKSEIFDDQFSVERPDGSNFTLKIRSTKLEDSAMYFCACTQGQVLGANVLTFGAGSRLTVL.

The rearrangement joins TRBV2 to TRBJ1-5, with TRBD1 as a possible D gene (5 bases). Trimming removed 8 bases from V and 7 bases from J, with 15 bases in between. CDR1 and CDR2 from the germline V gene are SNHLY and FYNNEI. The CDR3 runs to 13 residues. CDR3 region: CASGPLGEQPQHF. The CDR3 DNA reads TGTGCCAGCGGGCCTCTGGGGGAACAGCCCCAGCATTTT.

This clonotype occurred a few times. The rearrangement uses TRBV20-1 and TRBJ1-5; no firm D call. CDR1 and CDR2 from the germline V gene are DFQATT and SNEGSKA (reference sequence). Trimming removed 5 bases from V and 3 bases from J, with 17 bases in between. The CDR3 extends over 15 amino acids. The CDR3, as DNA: TGCAGTGCTGGGGATGAGGGCTCCTTCAATCAGCCCCAGCATTTT. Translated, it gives CSAGDEGSFNQPQHF.